The sequence of this TCR beta chain was determined in a study of blood T cell repertoires in COVID-19. The method was immunoSEQ multiplex PCR; TCRdb's version includes in-frame clones alone and lacks a portion of them. Counted here are 70,000 to 85,000 clones, about 85% occurring once; the ten biggest clones make up under 3%. The junction had 2 bases not matched to a gene; V was cut back by 3 bases and J by 2 bases. There are 14 residues in the CDR3. The germline gives CDR1 SGHTA, CDR2 FQGTGA. The chain is built from TRBV7-3 and TRBJ2-7; 9 nucleotides match TRBD1. Sequencing was performed on peripheral blood. This sequence originates from a woman aged 45-60 years with active or convalescent COVID-19. CDR3 amino acids: CASSFDRGAYEQYF. The CDR3 DNA reads TGTGCCAGCAGCTTCGACAGGGGGGCCTACGAGCAGTACTTC.